These T cell receptor beta chains were read from a single sample in a study of T cell repertoires in cytomegalovirus infection. Via MiXCR, TCRdb re-called the reads, giving one row per CDR3 protein. The sample has around 210,000 distinct CDR3 sequences, around 6.6% seen once. The sample was PBMCs. Receptors were obtained from a human donor in good health (CMV status not recorded). Some clones in this sample may be carry-over from other donors' samples. The CDR3 runs from the conserved cysteine through the conserved F or W. D genes are given only for firm matches. Where a row states a size, it is once, few, many or the class of an expanded clone; other rows omit it.

d_call cdr3_length j_call clone_size v_call cdr3_nt cdr3_aa
NA 13 TRBJ1-1 many TRBV19 TGTGCCAGTAGTTTCAGGATTAACACTGAAGCTTTCTTT CASSFRINTEAFF
NA 14 TRBJ2-2 NA TRBV5-8 TGTGCCAGCAGCGGGAGACTAGTGACCGGGGAGCTGTTTTTT CASSGRLVTGELFF
TRBD1 15 TRBJ1-5 many TRBV6-2/TRBV6-3 TGTGCCAGCAGTTACAGCACAGGGGCCGTGGGGCCCCAGCATTTT CASSYSTGAVGPQHF
NA 14 TRBJ1-2 NA TRBV29-1 TGCAGCGTTGAAGTGACCCAGGGCTCTTATGGCTACACCTTC CSVEVTQGSYGYTF
TRBD1 13 TRBJ1-2 NA TRBV5-1 TGCGCCGGCAGCTCAACAGGGGGCCCTGGCTACACCTTC CAGSSTGGPGYTF
TRBD1 15 TRBJ2-5 many TRBV12-3/TRBV12-4 TGTGCCAGCAGAACCGGGACAGGGGGTACGGAGACCCAGTACTTC CASRTGTGGTETQYF
NA 14 TRBJ2-1 few TRBV20-1 TGCAGTGCCCGGCCCGGGACTGGGTTCGATGAGCAGTTCTTC CSARPGTGFDEQFF
NA 13 TRBJ1-2 many TRBV30 TGTGCCTGGAGTGCCCCGGGTGCGGGTGGCTACACCTTC CAWSAPGAGGYTF
NA 16 TRBJ2-1 many TRBV6-6 TGTGCCAGCAGCCCTTCCCGCAGGGGTCCCTACAATGAGCAGTTCTTC CASSPSRRGPYNEQFF
NA 12 TRBJ1-2 many TRBV6-1 TGTGCCAGCAGGCCGGGCGGAGAGGGCTACACCTTC CASRPGGEGYTF
NA 13 TRBJ2-7 many TRBV29-1 TGCAGCGTTGCCGAGGGGGCGGGGTACGAGCAGTACTTC CSVAEGAGYEQYF
TRBD1 12 TRBJ2-7 NA TRBV29-1 TGCAGCGTAAACAGGGGGCAGGGCGAGCAGTACTTC CSVNRGQGEQYF
TRBD1 16 TRBJ1-4 many TRBV5-1 TGCGCCAGCAGCTGGAAGACAGGGGGCCCGAATGAAAAACTGTTTTTT CASSWKTGGPNEKLFF
NA 14 TRBJ1-3 many TRBV19 TGTGCCAGTAGTATCGGGACGGAGGGAAACACCATATATTTT CASSIGTEGNTIYF
NA 14 TRBJ1-3 many TRBV20-1 TGCAGTGAGATGGGGAGCAGGTTCGGAAACACCATATATTTT CSEMGSRFGNTIYF
TRBD1 15 TRBJ2-7 few TRBV10-3 TGTGCCATCAGTGATGGAGACAGGGGGGGGGGGGAGCAGTACTTC CAISDGDRGGGEQYF
NA 15 TRBJ2-1 NA TRBV7-2 TGTGCCAGCAGCTTAGAGGGCGGGGTTGACAATGAGCAGTTCTTC CASSLEGGVDNEQFF
NA 14 TRBJ2-1 many TRBV30 TGTGCCTGGAGTGGGAGGGGCCTCTACAATGAGCAGTTCTTC CAWSGRGLYNEQFF
NA 13 TRBJ1-2 many TRBV7-8 TGTGCCAGCAGCCCGGGACGGACGGTCGGCTACACCTTC CASSPGRTVGYTF
TRBD2 16 TRBJ2-7 many TRBV7-2 TGTGCCAGCAGCTTAGTGGCTAGCGGGAAGCACTACGAGCAGTACTTC CASSLVASGKHYEQYF
NA 16 TRBJ1-2 many TRBV14 TGTGCCAGCAGCCAAGCAGGCCAGGGGTCGCACTATGGCTACACCTTC CASSQAGQGSHYGYTF
NA 12 TRBJ2-1 NA TRBV6-6 TGTGCCAGCAGCCCCGACTACAATGAGCAGTTCTTC CASSPDYNEQFF
NA 13 TRBJ1-1 many TRBV19 TGTGCCAGTAGTATGATGGGGAACACTGAAGCTTTCTTT CASSMMGNTEAFF
NA 15 TRBJ2-5 many TRBV28 TGTGCCAGCAGTTTGCCCAGGGGAGGAAGTGAGACCCAGTACTTC CASSLPRGGSETQYF
NA 14 TRBJ1-2 many TRBV5-5 TGTGCCAGCAGCTTGGATCAGGGGACGGGGCTAGGAACCTTC CASSLDQGTGLGTF
NA 18 TRBJ1-5 many TRBV7-9 TGTGCCAGCAGCTTAGTAGTCGGGGCGGGTGGCAGCAATCAGCCCCAGCATTTT CASSLVVGAGGSNQPQHF
TRBD2 16 TRBJ2-1 many TRBV7-2 TGTGCCAGCAGCTTAAAACCTAGCGGGGGGTACAATGAGCAGTTCTTC CASSLKPSGGYNEQFF
NA 14 TRBJ1-1 NA TRBV9 TGTGCCAGCAGCTCCTCATCAGTGAACACTGAAGCTTTCTTT CASSSSSVNTEAFF
NA 14 TRBJ1-6 NA TRBV20-1 TGCAGTGCTAGTCCCGACTCGATCAATTCACCCCTCCACTTT CSASPDSINSPLHF
NA 17 TRBJ2-2 many TRBV9 TGTGCCAGCAGCGTGAAAACAGGACGGGGACTCACCGGGGAGCTGTTTTTT CASSVKTGRGLTGELFF
NA 15 TRBJ1-1 many TRBV6-2/TRBV6-3 TGTGCCAGCAGCACACCCTCACCGGGCAGCACTGAAGCTTTCTTT CASSTPSPGSTEAFF
NA 14 TRBJ1-3 many TRBV20-1 TGCAGTGCTTTGGGCGGGGCGAAAGGAAACACCATATATTTT CSALGGAKGNTIYF
NA 12 TRBJ2-5 many TRBV6-2/TRBV6-3 TGTGCCAGCTGGGGCCAAAAAGAGACCCAGTACTTC CASWGQKETQYF
NA 13 TRBJ1-2 NA TRBV29-1 TGCAGCGTTGAAGTGGACATCTCGGGACGGTACACCTTC CSVEVDISGRYTF
NA 12 TRBJ1-2 many TRBV7-8 TGTGCCAGCAGCTCTCCGCCGGGTCGCTACACCTTC CASSSPPGRYTF
NA 15 TRBJ1-5 many TRBV12-3/TRBV12-4 TGTGCCAGCAGTTTAGCCCCACTCGGAAGGCAGCCCCAGCATTTT CASSLAPLGRQPQHF
NA 15 TRBJ1-2 NA TRBV18 TGTGCCAGCTCACCAAGGGACGGAGCTAACTATGGCTACACCTTC CASSPRDGANYGYTF
NA 13 TRBJ2-5 many TRBV20-1 TGCAGTGCTAGAGATCGGCGGCGAGAGACCCAGTACTTC CSARDRRRETQYF
NA 14 TRBJ1-1 few TRBV5-1 TGCGCCAGCAGCTCGGGACCGCCGAACACTGAAGCTTTCTTT CASSSGPPNTEAFF
NA 11 TRBJ2-7 NA TRBV7-9 TGTGCCAGCAGCTCCATGGGCGAGCAGTACTTC CASSSMGEQYF
NA 13 TRBJ2-3 many TRBV29-1 TGCAGCGTTGAACGATCCGGCACAGATACGCAGTATTTT CSVERSGTDTQYF
NA 14 TRBJ1-1 many TRBV7-9 TGTGCCAGCAGCTTAGTCAGTCATGGCACTGAAGCTTTCTTT CASSLVSHGTEAFF
NA 15 TRBJ1-5 many TRBV28 TGTGCCAGCAGCTCTGGGTCTTCTCGGAATCAGCCCCAGCATTTT CASSSGSSRNQPQHF
NA 15 TRBJ1-6 many TRBV23-1 TGCGCCAGCTATCGGGGACTCTCCGTGAATTCACCCCTCCACTTT CASYRGLSVNSPLHF
NA 14 TRBJ1-1 many TRBV5-6 TGTGCCAGCAGCTTGCCCTGGGGGGGGACTGAAGCTTTCTTT CASSLPWGGTEAFF
TRBD1 15 TRBJ1-5 many TRBV7-2 TGTGCCAGCAGCTTAGACAGGGGAGTCAATCAGCCCCAGCATTTT CASSLDRGVNQPQHF